One and the same sample provided the 20 T cell receptor beta chains below, sequenced in a study of cytomegalovirus exposure and HLA in healthy donors. 60 Vbeta and 13 Jbeta primers were used in PCR. Some clones are missing from TCRdb's copy, which holds only in-frame ones; the method was immunoSEQ multiplex PCR. The listing contains approximately 70,000 clones. Sequencing was performed on PBMCs. These receptors were taken from a female donor in good health and CMV-seropositive.

CDR3 in DNA: TGTGCCAGCTCACCGAGGGGGACCTACGAGCAGTACTTC. As protein: CASSPRGTYEQYF. The rearrangement uses TRBV18 and TRBJ2-7; tentative D call: TRBD1 (6 bases). The germline gives CDR1 KGHSH, CDR2 LQKENI. The CDR3 loop spans 13 amino acids. V was cut by 3 bases and J by 2 bases, with 8 bases left in between.

The CDR3 DNA follows: TGTGCCAGCAGGGAACTAGCGGGGGGGTTCAATGAGCAGTTCTTC. Translating it yields CASRELAGGFNEQFF. The V call is TRBV6-1, the J call TRBJ2-1; 13 bases fit TRBD2. The CDR3 covers 15 residues. J gave up 6 bases and V 6 bases, and 5 bases lay outside the gene matches. Looked up from germline, CDR1 is MNHNS and CDR2 is SASEGT.

The chain has TRBV27 and TRBJ2-6; no clear D. CDR3 length: 13 amino acids. In germline, CDR1 is MNHEY, CDR2 SMNVEV (reference sequence). Trimming took 7 bases from V and 1 from J, leaving 5 bases between them. Here the CDR3 reads CASTRSGANVLTF. The CDR3 DNA follows: TGTGCCAGCACCCGTTCTGGGGCCAACGTCCTGACTTTC.

V is TRBV7-9 and J is TRBJ1-2; D is perhaps TRBD1 (6 bases). In germline, CDR1 is SEHNR, CDR2 FQNEAQ (reference sequence). Trimming shortened V by 7 bases and J by 6 bases, and 18 bases separated the two germline ends. This CDR3 region has 14 residues. The CDR3: CASTFQGTHHGYTF. The CDR3 region has the DNA TGTGCCAGCACCTTCCAGGGGACCCATCATGGCTACACCTTC. The full variable domain, completed using reference TRBV7-9 and TRBJ1-2, is DTGVSQNPRHKITKRGQNVTFRCDPISEHNRLYWYRQTLGQGPEFLTYFQNEAQLEKSRLLSDRFSAERPKGSFSTLEIQRTEQGDSAMYLCASTFQGTHHGYTFGSGTRLTVV.

The chain uses TRBV28 and TRBJ2-7; 7 bases line up with TRBD2. The V and J ends lost 5 bases and 2 bases, in that order; junction bases with no gene match: 12. CDR3 length: 16 amino acids. Germline values: CDR1 MDHEN, CDR2 SYDVKM. CDR3 DNA: TGTGCCAGCAGTCTCGTAGCGGGCCTAAGAACCTACGAGCAGTACTTC. It translates to CASSLVAGLRTYEQYF.

The chain is built from TRBV6-1 and TRBJ2-3; 8 bases map to TRBD2. Germline CDR1 and CDR2: MNHNS and SASEGT. The CDR3 spans 14 residues. J was trimmed by 5 bases and V by 5 bases; bases with no gene match: 6. The CDR3 protein is CASSPGLEIDTQYF. The DNA of the CDR3 is TGTGCCAGCAGTCCGGGACTAGAGATAGATACGCAGTATTTT.

In nucleotides, the CDR3 is TGTGCCAGCAGCTTAGGAGGGCTTTATGGCTACACCTTC. Protein: CASSLGGLYGYTF. This chain uses TRBV7-3 with TRBJ1-2; D is ambiguous. The CDR3 has 13 residues. Trimming took 2 bases from V and 5 from J, leaving 9 bases between them. Per germline, CDR1 SGHTA and CDR2 FQGTGA.

A note on this clone: Other DNA sequences in this specimen translate into the identical CDR3. The V gene is TRBV18, the J gene TRBJ2-3; possible D gene TRBD2, 6 bases. CDR3 length equals 14 residues. V was trimmed by 3 bases and J by 1 base, leaving 8 bases between them. In germline, CDR1 is KGHSH, CDR2 LQKENI. The CDR3, as DNA: TGTGCCAGCTCACCGACGGGGGGCACAGATACGCAGTATTTT. Amino acids: CASSPTGGTDTQYF.

This sequence joins TRBV11-3 and TRBJ2-1; no reliable D call. The CDR3 sequence is 16 residues long. Germline CDR1 SGHNT, CDR2 YENEEA. V dropped 5 bases and J dropped 4 bases, with 18 bases sitting between them. The CDR3 sequence: CASSHRGGHPYNEQFF. The CDR3 bases are TGTGCCAGCAGCCACCGAGGCGGCCACCCTTACAATGAGCAGTTCTTC.

This chain connects TRBV5-1 to TRBJ2-7, with 7 positions matching TRBD1. Trimming at V came to 0 bases and at J to 3 bases, leaving 6 bases not matched to a gene. From germline, CDR1 is SGHRS and CDR2 YFSETQ. The CDR3 is 15 amino acids. This chain's CDR3 is CASSLEPGQVYEQYF. The DNA of the CDR3 is TGCGCCAGCAGCTTGGAGCCAGGACAGGTCTACGAGCAGTACTTC.

This chain links TRBV18 with TRBJ2-1; perhaps TRBD2 as D (7 bases). The V end lost 0 bases, the J end lost 8 bases, and 20 bases lay between the germline ends. Germline V gene lookup returns CDR1 KGHSH and CDR2 LQKENI. The CDR3 runs 17 residues. This CDR3 reads CASSPPNGGPALDEQFF. The DNA for the CDR3 is TGTGCCAGCTCACCACCGAACGGGGGGCCCGCCCTCGATGAGCAGTTCTTC. Variable domain in full (rest from reference TRBV18 and TRBJ2-1): NAGVMQNPRHLVRRRGQEARLRCSPMKGHSHVYWYRQLPEEGLKFMVYLQKENIIDESGMPKERFSAEFPKEGPSILRIQQVVRGDSAAYFCASSPPNGGPALDEQFFGPGTRLTVL.

J is TRBJ1-1 and V is TRBV18, with unresolved D. Germline V gene lookup returns CDR1 KGHSH and CDR2 LQKENI. The V gene lost 1 base and the J gene lost 0 bases, with 18 bases spanning the gap. The CDR3 covers 18 residues. In DNA, the CDR3 is TGTGCCAGCTCACCACTGCCGACGCGGTCGGGGATGAACACTGAAGCTTTCTTT. This codes for CASSPLPTRSGMNTEAFF.

This chain's CDR3 is CASSIGQSITYEQYF. Written as DNA, the CDR3 is TGTGCCAGTAGTATTGGACAGTCAATAACCTACGAGCAGTACTTC. This chain connects TRBV19 to TRBJ2-7, with D possibly TRBD1 on 6 matching bases. V shed 3 bases and J shed 2 bases, with 14 bases lying between them. The germline V gene has CDR1 LNHDA and CDR2 SQIVND (reference sequence). The CDR3 runs to 15 residues.

The chain couples TRBV4-2 to TRBJ2-7; TRBD2 matches 12 bases. The CDR3 has 17 amino acids. V gave up 0 bases and J gave up 4 bases; unmatched junction bases: 7. CDR1 LGHNA and CDR2 YNFKEQ come from the germline V gene. CDR3 sequence (DNA): TGTGCCAGCAGCCAAGAAGGGGGTCTAGCGGGAGGGTACGAGCAGTACTTC. Encoded protein: CASSQEGGLAGGYEQYF.

With respect to this clone: One junction end disagrees with the germline gene, perhaps due to a read error. The chain joins TRBV7-7 to TRBJ2-2; TRBD1 is a possible D gene (6 bases). The CDR3 covers 15 residues. Germline CDR1 reads SSHAT; CDR2 reads FNYEAQ (reference sequence). In nucleotides, the CDR3 is TGTGCTAGCAGCCCGACAGGAACGAACACCGGGGAGCTGTTTTTT. As protein: CASSPTGTNTGELFF.

The chain has TRBV18 and TRBJ2-1, with TRBD2 matching 7 bases. The CDR3 has 18 residues. Losses at the gene ends were 3 bases for V and 8 bases for J; bases not matched to a gene: 19. Germline CDR1 and CDR2: KGHSH and LQKENI. CDR3 nucleotide sequence: TGTGCCAGCTCACCCTACTATCAGGGAGCGGGAATATTGGATGAGCAGTTCTTC. This gives the protein CASSPYYQGAGILDEQFF.

The chain employs TRBV7-9 and TRBJ1-2; 8 bases map to TRBD1. The CDR3 sequence is 15 residues long. CDR1 and CDR2 (germline): SEHNR, FQNEAQ (reference sequence). V shed 2 bases and J 8 bases; nucleotides not matched to a gene: 10. The CDR3 spells CASSLPDRAGGGYTF. CDR3 sequence (DNA): TGTGCCAGCAGCTTACCGGACAGGGCGGGTGGGGGCTACACCTTC.

The chain links TRBV2 to TRBJ1-1, with D maybe TRBD1 (6 bases). The V and J ends lost 3 bases and 11 bases respectively, with 10 bases between them. CDR3 length: 11 amino acids. Germline values: CDR1 SNHLY, CDR2 FYNNEI. The CDR3, as DNA: TGTGCCAGCAGTGAGACAGGCCGGGCTTTCTTT. Its translation: CASSETGRAFF.

V usage is TRBV4-2 and J usage is TRBJ2-5; 8 nucleotides line up with TRBD1. V lost 0 bases, J lost 4 bases, and 4 bases stayed unmatched. CDR3 size: 15 residues. Germline CDR1 and CDR2: LGHNA and YNFKEQ. In nucleotides, the CDR3 is TGTGCCAGCAGCCAAGATTCCGACAGGGGAGAGACCCAGTACTTC. As protein: CASSQDSDRGETQYF.

The gene calls are TRBV28 and TRBJ1-2; the match to TRBD1 covers 10 bases. The CDR3 spans 13 residues. V was clipped by 5 bases and J by 8 bases; unmatched bases: 5. Germline assignment: CDR1 MDHEN and CDR2 SYDVKM. As DNA, the CDR3 is TGTGCCAGCAGTGCGGGACAGGGGCCGGGCTACACCTTC. It is translated as CASSAGQGPGYTF.